These 14 T cell receptor beta chains were sequenced from one sample in a study of regulatory T cells in long-lasting Graves disease. Construction of TCR beta libraries relied on iRepertoire HTBI primers and on Arm-PCR targeting CDR3 regions. TCRdb fed the multiplex PCR reads into MiXCR, producing one record per CDR3 protein. The table records about 470,000 distinct CDR3 sequences, about 22% of them present only once. Documented time point: persistent/refractory GD, antithyroid drugs over 5 years with positive TRAb. PBMC RNA served as the TCR library source. Sequences were derived from peripheral blood mononuclear cells (PBMCs), sampled when the disease was refractory, from a patient treated with antithyroid drugs. These receptors originate from a female donor with Graves disease.

This clonotype was recorded at least ten times. J is TRBJ2-5 and V is TRBV28; D possibly corresponds to TRBD1 (5 bases). V gave up 6 bases and J gave up 0 bases, with 17 bases separating them. Germline V gene data show CDR1 as MDHEN and CDR2 as SYDVKM. This CDR3 has 16 amino acids. The CDR3 nucleotides read TGTGCCAGCAGGGAGTGGGGCGCACAAAACCAAGAGACCCAGTACTTC. Residues: CASREWGAQNQETQYF.

The rearrangement links TRBV6-1 to TRBJ1-2; no clear D. This CDR3 has 10 amino acids. Germline V gene lookup returns CDR1 MNHNS and CDR2 SASEGT. Trimming cost V 8 bases and J 6 bases, with 7 bases left between them. CDR3 sequence: CASGLDGYTF. DNA for the CDR3: TGTGCCAGCGGACTTGATGGCTACACCTTC.

The rearrangement links TRBV10-3 to TRBJ1-1; D remains ambiguous. Germline loops: CDR1 ENHRY, CDR2 SYGVKD. The CDR3 runs 13 residues. V dropped 7 bases and J dropped 1 base, with 10 bases sitting between them. CDR3 DNA: TGTGCCATCATGGAGCTGGAGAACACTGAAGCTTTCTTT. Translation gives CAIMELENTEAFF.

The chain employs TRBV29-1 and TRBJ1-2, with D perhaps matching TRBD1 (5 bases). The V end was cut by 1 base, the J end by 8 bases, with 8 bases between. This CDR3 region has 11 residues. Germline lookup yields CDR1 SQVTM and CDR2 ANQGSEA. DNA for the CDR3: TGCAGCGTTGAAGGGGGCTGGGGCTACACCTTC. It is translated as CSVEGGWGYTF.

This clonotype appeared many times. J is TRBJ2-5 and V is TRBV6-1; 10 nucleotides match TRBD1. Germline values: CDR1 MNHNS, CDR2 SASEGT. V shed 6 bases and J 5 bases; nucleotides not matched to a gene: 3. CDR3 length equals 13 residues. In nucleotides, the CDR3 is TGTGCCAGCAGGGGACAGGGGACGGAGACCCAGTACTTC. This sequence encodes CASRGQGTETQYF.

This clonotype was counted at least ten times. The J gene is TRBJ1-4, the V gene TRBV7-2; D is unclear. The V gene's germline CDR1 is SGHTA and CDR2 FQGNSA. The CDR3 totals 14 residues. The V end lost 1 base, the J end lost 4 bases, and 7 bases lay between the germline ends. CDR3 region: CASSLGRINEKLFF. In nucleotides, the CDR3 is TGTGCCAGCAGCTTAGGACGGATTAATGAAAAACTGTTTTTT. Complete variable domain (other parts from reference TRBV7-2 and TRBJ1-4): GAGVSQSPSNKVTEKGKDVELRCDPISGHTALYWYRQSLGQGLEFLIYFQGNSAPDKSGLPSDRFSAERTGGSVSTLTIQRTQQEDSAVYLCASSLGRINEKLFFGSGTQLSVL.

This clonotype has a handful of counts. This chain connects TRBV19 to TRBJ1-1; D perhaps matches TRBD1 (5 bases). From germline, CDR1 is LNHDA and CDR2 SQIVND (reference sequence). V dropped 4 bases and J dropped 7 bases, with 19 bases sitting between them. The CDR3 has 15 amino acids. The CDR3 sequence: CASSKAGRALHEAFF. The CDR3, as DNA: TGTGCCAGTAGTAAGGCAGGGAGGGCACTCCATGAAGCTTTCTTT.

The genes are TRBV5-1 and TRBJ2-1, with 8 nucleotides matching TRBD1. V shed 6 bases, J shed 2 bases, and the junction held 4 bases outside the gene matches. Germline V lookup: CDR1 SGHRS, CDR2 YFSETQ. The CDR3 is 14 residues long. The CDR3 protein is CASIAGGTYNEQFF. CDR3 nucleotides: TGCGCCAGCATAGCAGGGGGCACCTACAATGAGCAGTTCTTC.

This clonotype was counted many times. V gene TRBV12-3 or TRBV12-4 combines with J gene TRBJ2-7; 10 nucleotides align to TRBD1. The V gene end was trimmed by 5 bases and the J gene end by 5 bases; junction bases not matched to a gene: 9. The CDR3 runs to 15 residues. CDR3 nucleotide sequence: TGTGCCAGCAGTCCTTCCGGGACAGGGGTGGACGAGCAGTACTTC. Amino acid sequence: CASSPSGTGVDEQYF.

The sample holds many counts of this clonotype. The V gene is TRBV6-1, the J gene TRBJ2-2; D possibly corresponds to TRBD2 (6 bases). V shed 3 bases and J shed 6 bases, with 17 bases lying between them. This CDR3 comprises 16 residues. Germline CDR1 reads MNHNS; CDR2 reads SASEGT. Written as DNA, the CDR3 is TGTGCCAGCAGTGAGTGGCGGGAATTTTACGCCGGGGAGCTGTTTTTT. It codes for CASSEWREFYAGELFF.

This clonotype was counted ten times or more. The V gene is TRBV28, the J gene TRBJ1-5; D is uncertain. The CDR3 extends over 14 amino acids. V lost 8 bases and J 0 bases, leaving 11 bases between the germline ends. Germline V gene sequence: CDR1 MDHEN, CDR2 SYDVKM. The DNA of the CDR3 is TGTGCCAGCGGATTTGGGTTTAGCAATCAGCCCCAGCATTTT. Translated: CASGFGFSNQPQHF.

This clonotype was picked up many times. This chain's CDR3 is CSARLILGGGSYEQYF. CDR3 nucleotide sequence: TGCAGTGCTAGACTCATCTTGGGCGGGGGATCCTACGAGCAGTACTTC. V gene TRBV20-1 combines with J gene TRBJ2-7; 7 nucleotides agree with TRBD2. CDR3 length: 16 amino acids. Trimming cost V 2 bases and J 1 base; bases outside gene matches: 11. Per germline, CDR1 DFQATT and CDR2 SNEGSKA (reference sequence).

The chain joins TRBV7-9 to TRBJ2-2; maybe TRBD2 (6 bases). This CDR3 region has 17 residues. V lost 6 bases and J 2 bases, leaving 19 bases between the germline ends. Germline CDR1 is SEHNR and CDR2 is FQNEAQ (reference sequence). DNA of the CDR3: TGTGCCAGCAGTCCCTTCGGAGCGGGTGAAAACACCGGGGAGCTGTTTTTT. This gives the protein CASSPFGAGENTGELFF.

This clonotype was seen a handful of times. The CDR3 region is CSAPLVGGLGLGFF. In DNA, the CDR3 is TGCAGTGCCCCTCTCGTCGGGGGGCTCGGATTGGGTTTCTTT. The chain uses TRBV20-1 and TRBJ1-1; a possible D gene is TRBD1 (6 bases). The CDR3 runs 14 residues. Germline values: CDR1 DFQATT, CDR2 SNEGSKA (reference sequence). The V end was cut by 6 bases, the J end by 13 bases, with 27 bases between.